This TCR beta chain was profiled in a study of T cell repertoires in ileal Crohn's disease. Germline assignment: CDR1 MNHNY and CDR2 SVGAGI (reference sequence). This CDR3 is built from 15 residues. Deletions cut 4 bases from V and 1 base from J, with 11 bases between. Produced via immunoSEQ multiplex PCR; TCRdb's table is partial and in-frame only. The profile shows approximately 17,000 clones, around 90% of them singletons. Sequencing input: ileal tissue. The chain carries TRBV6-6 and TRBJ1-5; D unclear. This sequence was found in an adult with Crohn's disease. For the CDR3, the DNA is TGTGCCAGCAGTTTGAGGGCATTAAGCAATCAGCCCCAGCATTTT. Translated: CASSLRALSNQPQHF.